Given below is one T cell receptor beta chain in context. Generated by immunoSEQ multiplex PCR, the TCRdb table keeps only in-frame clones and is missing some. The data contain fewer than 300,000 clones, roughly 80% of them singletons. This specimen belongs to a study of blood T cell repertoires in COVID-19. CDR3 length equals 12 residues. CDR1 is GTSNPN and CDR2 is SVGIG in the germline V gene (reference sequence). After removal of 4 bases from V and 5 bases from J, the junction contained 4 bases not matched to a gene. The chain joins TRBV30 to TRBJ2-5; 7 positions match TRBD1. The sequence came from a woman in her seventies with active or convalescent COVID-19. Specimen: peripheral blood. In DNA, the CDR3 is TGTGCCTGGACGACAGGGCTGGAGACCCAGTACTTC. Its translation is CAWTTGLETQYF. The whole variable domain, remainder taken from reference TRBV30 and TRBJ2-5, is SQTIHQWPATLVQPVGSPLSLECTVEGTSNPNLYWYRQAAGRGLQLLFYSVGIGQISSEVPQNLSASRPQDRQFILSSKKLLLSDSGFYLCAWTTGLETQYFGPGTRLLVL.